The subject of this entry is one TCR beta chain. The sample comes from a study of shared clonotypes between healthy human individuals. This CDR3 spans 13 amino acids. With 5 bases clipped from V and 4 bases from J, the junction kept 5 bases outside the gene matches. CDR1 LNHDA and CDR2 SQIVND come from the germline V gene (reference sequence). The protocol was immunoSEQ multiplex PCR, while the TCRdb copy is restricted to in-frame clones and leaves out a portion. The sample has about 2.4 million clones; roughly nine tenths are singletons. V usage is TRBV19 and J usage is TRBJ2-7; 7 bases line up with TRBD1. Sequencing was done on a sample of naive CD4+ T cells sorted from blood. Indicated subset: CD45RA+ positively selected. This clonotype was obtained from a man aged 18 to 35 in good health. CDR3 nucleotide sequence: TGTGCCAGTAGTCGGACACAGGGGTACGAGCAGTACTTC. Its protein product is CASSRTQGYEQYF.